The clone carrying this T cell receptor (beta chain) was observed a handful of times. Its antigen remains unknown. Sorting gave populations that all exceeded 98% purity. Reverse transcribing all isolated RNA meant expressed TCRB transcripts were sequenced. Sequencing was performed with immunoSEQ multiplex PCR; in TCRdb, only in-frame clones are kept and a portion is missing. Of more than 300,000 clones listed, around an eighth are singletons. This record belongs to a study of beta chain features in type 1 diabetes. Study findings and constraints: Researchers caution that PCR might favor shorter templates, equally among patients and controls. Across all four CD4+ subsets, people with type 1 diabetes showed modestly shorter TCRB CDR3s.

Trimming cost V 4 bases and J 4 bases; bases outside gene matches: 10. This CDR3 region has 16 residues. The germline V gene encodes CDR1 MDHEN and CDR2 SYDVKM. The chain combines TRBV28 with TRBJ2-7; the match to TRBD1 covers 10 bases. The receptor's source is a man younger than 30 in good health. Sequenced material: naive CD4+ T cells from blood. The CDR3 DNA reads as TGTGCCAGCAGTTCCCCGGGACAGGGGCCCGTTTACGAGCAGTACTTC. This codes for CASSSPGQGPVYEQYF.